The 26 T cell receptor beta chains below come from one sample, sequenced in a study of identical twins. TCRdb processed the 5' RACE reads anew with MiXCR; each CDR3 protein has one entry. The sample includes approximately 250,000 distinct CDR3 sequences, over 5% of them seen just once. The data were also submitted as part of a second study, on T cells expressing NK-cell markers.

The sequenced sample consisted of CD8+ T cells sorted from blood. These receptor sequences come from a woman aged 18-29 years in good health.

This clonotype appeared a few times. This chain joins TRBV9 and TRBJ2-2; no definite D call. V dropped 3 bases and J dropped 7 bases, with 7 bases sitting between them. This CDR3 is built from 12 residues. CDR1 is SGDLS and CDR2 is YYNGEE in the germline V gene. The CDR3 sequence: CASSAADGELFF. The CDR3 DNA reads TGTGCCAGCAGCGCAGCCGACGGGGAGCTGTTTTTT.

This clonotype was observed a few times. The chain is built from TRBV2 and TRBJ1-1; D is ambiguous. V lost 3 bases, J lost 1 base, and 9 bases lay in between. The CDR3 runs to 14 residues. The germline V gene has CDR1 SNHLY and CDR2 FYNNEI. In DNA form, the CDR3 reads TGTGCCAGCAGTGATACCGGGCAGAACACTGAAGCTTTCTTT. Translation gives CASSDTGQNTEAFF. Complete variable domain (other parts from reference TRBV2 and TRBJ1-1): EPEVTQTPSHQVTQMGQEVILRCVPISNHLYFYWYRQILGQKVEFLVSFYNNEISEKSEIFDDQFSVERPDGSNFTLKIRSTKLEDSAMYFCASSDTGQNTEAFFGQGTRLTVV.

Ten or more counts support this clonotype. For the CDR3, the DNA is TGTGCCAGCAGCTTGGCAGGGCACTGGAGCTTCGGCTACACCTTC. Protein product: CASSLAGHWSFGYTF. This chain uses TRBV7-2 with TRBJ1-2; D may be TRBD1 (5 bases). The V gene lost 3 bases and the J gene lost 8 bases, with 19 bases spanning the gap. This CDR3 contains 15 residues. Germline V gives CDR1 SGHTA, CDR2 FQGNSA.

J is TRBJ1-6 and V is TRBV12-3 or TRBV12-4; 7 nucleotides line up with TRBD1. V lost 5 bases, J lost 1 base, and 5 bases stayed unmatched. The CDR3 runs to 16 residues. Here the CDR3 DNA reads TGTGCCAGCAGTCTAACGGGACAGTCCTATAATTCACCCCTCCACTTT. Protein product: CASSLTGQSYNSPLHF.

This clonotype was recorded at least ten times. This CDR3 reads CATSEGGETQYF. The CDR3 nucleotides are TGTGCCACCAGTGAAGGGGGAGAGACCCAGTACTTC. The gene calls are TRBV24-1 and TRBJ2-5; perhaps TRBD1 as D (6 bases). Germline CDR1 reads KGHDR; CDR2 reads SFDVKD. V lost 4 bases, J lost 4 bases, and 6 bases lay in between. The CDR3 runs 12 residues.

This clonotype was observed many times. V and J are TRBV20-1 and TRBJ2-1; 7 bases match TRBD2. With 5 bases clipped from V and 9 bases from J, the junction kept 7 bases outside the gene matches. Germline V gives CDR1 DFQATT, CDR2 SNEGSKA (reference sequence). There are 12 residues in the CDR3. In nucleotides, the CDR3 is TGCAGTGCTGCAACTAGCGAACGTGAGCAGTTCTTC. This translates into CSAATSEREQFF.

In its sample, this clonotype was seen many times. The chain combines TRBV9 with TRBJ2-1, with D uncertain. Germline V CDR1 and CDR2: SGDLS, YYNGEE. V shed 4 bases and J shed 8 bases, with 19 bases lying between them. The CDR3 runs to 15 residues. CDR3 nucleotide sequence: TGTGCCAGCAGCCCCCGGAACCCCGAAGGCCATGAGCAGTTCTTC. Residues: CASSPRNPEGHEQFF.

The CDR3 DNA reads TGTGCCAGCAGCGAGGGACTAGCGGGAAATTACGAGCAGTACTTC. Translation: CASSEGLAGNYEQYF. The rearrangement uses TRBV3-1 and TRBJ2-7; 13 bases align to TRBD2. Germline CDR1 reads LGHDT; CDR2 reads YNNKEL (reference sequence). With 5 bases clipped from V and 4 bases from J, the junction kept 5 bases outside the gene matches. This CDR3 spans 15 amino acids.

This clonotype appeared a few times. The rearrangement joins TRBV4-3 to TRBJ2-1, with TRBD2 matching over 10 bases. Looked up from germline, CDR1 is LGHNA and CDR2 is YSLEER. The J segment lost 8 bases and the V segment lost 4 bases, leaving 20 bases of the junction unmatched. The CDR3 extends over 19 amino acids. CDR3 in amino acids: CASSPEGGETSGKGDEQFF. CDR3 bases: TGCGCCAGCAGCCCGGAAGGAGGTGAAACTAGCGGGAAGGGAGATGAGCAGTTCTTC.

This chain links TRBV6-1 with TRBJ2-1; possibly TRBD1 or TRBD2 for D (5 bases each). The CDR3 sequence is 13 residues long. The V gene lost 5 bases and the J gene lost 9 bases, with 14 bases spanning the gap. Germline values: CDR1 MNHNS, CDR2 SASEGT. CDR3 region: CASSPTLGGEQFF. The CDR3 DNA sequence: TGTGCCAGCAGTCCGACCCTTGGGGGTGAGCAGTTCTTC.

A few counts support this clonotype. This chain joins TRBV10-3 and TRBJ2-3, with a weak D call TRBD2 (5 bases). The CDR3 contains 16 residues. CDR1 and CDR2 (germline): ENHRY, SYGVKD. Trimming pared 4 bases from V and 0 bases from J, leaving 14 bases between. CDR3 loop: CAISANEGISTDTQYF. CDR3 DNA: TGTGCCATCAGTGCAAATGAGGGCATTAGCACAGATACGCAGTATTTT.

This clonotype was picked up a small number of times. J is TRBJ2-1 and V is TRBV15; no reliable D call. This CDR3 has 13 amino acids. V was trimmed by 3 bases and J by 9 bases, leaving 12 bases between them. CDR1 and CDR2 (germline): LNHNV, YYDKDF (reference sequence). DNA of the CDR3: TGTGCCACCAGCAGCCGAAGACCGGGTGAGCAGTTCTTC. Protein product: CATSSRRPGEQFF.

In this sample, this clonotype turned up a few times. This chain uses TRBV20-1 with TRBJ1-1, with D unresolved. The germline V gene encodes CDR1 DFQATT and CDR2 SNEGSKA (reference sequence). V lost 4 bases and J 5 bases, leaving 17 bases between the germline ends. CDR3 length: 14 residues. The CDR3 DNA reads as TGCAGTGCTACCCCTGAGGAGCGGGTGACTGAAGCTTTCTTT. Encoded protein: CSATPEERVTEAFF.

Many counts were recorded for this clonotype. One end of the junction varies from germline; a read error may be responsible. The chain couples TRBV20-1 to TRBJ2-4, with D possibly matching TRBD1 (6 bases). Looked up from germline, CDR1 is DFQATT and CDR2 is SNEGSKA (reference sequence). This CDR3 contains 15 residues. The CDR3 coding sequence is TGCAGTGCCAGAGATTCAGGGGAGGCCAAAAACATTCAGTACTTC. This sequence encodes CSARDSGEAKNIQYF.

The rearrangement uses TRBV11-2 and TRBJ2-5; D is possibly TRBD1 or TRBD2 (7 bases each). V lost 3 bases and J lost 5, with 22 bases in between. CDR3 length: 17 residues. Germline V gene data show CDR1 as SGHAT and CDR2 as FQNNGV. The CDR3 is CASSFPEGGGLDETQYF. The CDR3 nucleotides read TGTGCCAGCAGCTTCCCCGAGGGAGGGGGCCTCGATGAGACCCAGTACTTC. Variable domain in full (rest from reference TRBV11-2 and TRBJ2-5): EAGVAQSPRYKIIEKRQSVAFWCNPISGHATLYWYQQILGQGPKLLIQFQNNGVVDDSQLPKDRFSAERLKGVDSTLKIQPAKLEDSAVYLCASSFPEGGGLDETQYFGPGTRLLVL.

This clonotype was detected only a few times. The gene calls are TRBV7-8 and TRBJ1-1, with D possibly being TRBD1 (6 bases). Trimming removed 6 bases at V and 4 bases at J, with 18 bases between. Per the germline V gene, CDR1 is SGHVS and CDR2 is FQNEAQ. CDR3 length: 15 residues. In DNA, the CDR3 is TGTGCCAGCAGTGTACTACAGGGTGTATCCACTGAAGCTTTCTTT. Protein: CASSVLQGVSTEAFF. The full variable domain, in which reference TRBV7-8 and TRBJ1-1 provide the parts outside the CDR3, is GAGVSQSPRYKVAKRGQDVALRCDPISGHVSLFWYQQALGQGPEFLTYFQNEAQLDKSGLPSDRFFAERPEGSVSTLKIQRTQQEDSAVYLCASSVLQGVSTEAFFGQGTRLTVV.

This clonotype has a handful of counts. The V call is TRBV10-3, the J call TRBJ2-5; D call uncertain. V lost 0 bases and J 5 bases, leaving 4 bases between the germline ends. Germline lookup yields CDR1 ENHRY and CDR2 SYGVKD. The CDR3 is 12 amino acids. The CDR3 sequence: CAISESGETQYF. The CDR3 DNA reads TGTGCCATCAGTGAGTCTGGGGAGACCCAGTACTTC.

The chain carries TRBV20-1 and TRBJ1-4; a weak D match, TRBD1 (6 bases). The V end lost 6 bases, the J end lost 8 bases, and 22 bases lay between the germline ends. The CDR3 runs 15 residues. Germline CDR1 is DFQATT and CDR2 is SNEGSKA (reference sequence). Here the CDR3 reads CSADGARTEVEKLFF. The CDR3 DNA sequence: TGCAGTGCCGACGGGGCGAGGACAGAGGTCGAAAAACTGTTTTTT.

This clonotype has just a few counts. This may be a read error, as it is one base from a much larger clone. V usage is TRBV6-6 and J usage is TRBJ2-3; D ambiguous. CDR3 length: 12 amino acids. V was pared by 6 bases and J by 2 bases, with 6 bases between. In germline, CDR1 is MNHNY, CDR2 SVGAGI (reference sequence). The CDR3 spells CASRWDTDTQYF. The CDR3 DNA sequence: TGTGCCAGCAGGTGGGACACAGATACGCAGTATTTT.

In nucleotides, the CDR3 is TGTGCCAGCAGCTCCAGTAGCGGGAGGGCCCGGGGGGAGACCCAGTACTTC. Its translation: CASSSSSGRARGETQYF. J is TRBJ2-5 and V is TRBV7-8, with TRBD2 identical over 11 bases. Trimming at V came to 4 bases and at J to 5 bases, leaving 12 bases not matched to a gene. This CDR3 is 17 amino acids long. Germline CDR1 is SGHVS and CDR2 is FQNEAQ.

This rearrangement joins TRBV2 to TRBJ2-3; D gene uncertain. This CDR3 is 13 amino acids long. With 7 bases removed from V and 2 bases from J, the gap between germline ends came to 10 bases. Germline V gives CDR1 SNHLY, CDR2 FYNNEI. The chain's CDR3 is CASTAELTDTQYF. The DNA of the CDR3 is TGTGCCAGCACGGCAGAACTCACAGATACGCAGTATTTT.

The CDR3 protein is CASSSSQGKYGYTF. In DNA form, the CDR3 reads TGTGCCAGCAGTTCCTCACAGGGAAAATATGGCTACACCTTC. The V call is TRBV27, the J call TRBJ1-2; D perhaps matches TRBD1 (6 bases). There are 14 residues in the CDR3. Trimming took 4 bases from V and 5 from J, leaving 14 bases between them. Germline V gene lookup returns CDR1 MNHEY and CDR2 SMNVEV (reference sequence).

This clonotype showed up many times. The chain has TRBV6-2 or TRBV6-3 and TRBJ2-7, with D unclear. Germline V gene lookup returns CDR1 MNHEY and CDR2 SVGEGT. The CDR3 totals 18 residues. V dropped 6 bases and J dropped 0 bases, with 24 bases sitting between them. Here the CDR3 reads CASRTDPATAESSYEQYF. CDR3 nucleotides: TGTGCCAGCAGGACCGACCCGGCGACGGCCGAGAGCTCCTACGAGCAGTACTTC.

This clonotype was picked up a small number of times. The V and J genes are TRBV28 and TRBJ2-5; 7 bases are a match to TRBD2. The CDR3 length is 15 residues. With 6 bases clipped from V and 5 bases from J, the junction kept 12 bases outside the gene matches. The germline gives CDR1 MDHEN, CDR2 SYDVKM. As DNA, the CDR3 is TGTGCCAGCAGGGCAACTAGCGTATCGGGGGAGACCCAGTACTTC. Its protein product is CASRATSVSGETQYF.

The V and J genes are TRBV27 and TRBJ1-2, with 7 bases aligning to TRBD1. Germline V lookup: CDR1 MNHEY, CDR2 SMNVEV (reference sequence). This CDR3 has 17 amino acids. The V segment lost 6 bases and the J segment 4 bases; nucleotides outside the gene matches: 17. CDR3 residues: CASRTRHLQGGIYGYTF. The CDR3 region has the DNA TGTGCCAGCAGGACCCGACACCTTCAGGGGGGGATCTATGGCTACACCTTC.

This clonotype has ten or more counts. The chain carries TRBV12-3 or TRBV12-4 and TRBJ2-5, with D possibly being TRBD1 or TRBD2 (5 bases each). V gave up 1 base and J gave up 1 base, with 13 bases separating them. The CDR3 consists of 16 residues. In DNA form, the CDR3 reads TGTGCCAGCAGTTTAGGGGGATATGGGGGCCAAGAGACCCAGTACTTC. Encoded protein: CASSLGGYGGQETQYF.